The rows below give T cell receptor beta chains drawn from one sample of a study of glioma-infiltrating T cells after dendritic cell vaccination. Only in-frame clones appear in the TCRdb table, and some are missing; sequencing was by immunoSEQ multiplex PCR. The repertoire consists of approximately 64,000 clones, with more than 75% occurring once and the leading ten covering around 9.6%. Source: blood, taken before dendritic cell vaccination. The receptors come from a human donor with glioblastoma. CDR3s include the opening cysteine and the closing phenylalanine or tryptophan. D genes are given only for firm matches. The size entry is marked missing in some rows and otherwise reads once, few, many or a size class.

abundance | d_gene | j_gene | v_gene | CDR3aa | CDR3nt
NA | TRBD2 | TRBJ2-3 | TRBV7-2 | CASSLSAGIPDTQYF | TGTGCCAGCAGCTTATCAGCGGGGATACCAGATACGCAGTATTTT
NA | NA | TRBJ2-6 | TRBV5-1 | CASSLVPRTSSGANVLTF | TGCGCCAGCAGCTTGGTACCTAGGACTTCCTCTGGGGCCAACGTCCTGACTTTC
NA | TRBD1 | TRBJ2-7 | TRBV29-1 | CSARQGRGEQYF | TGCAGCGCTAGACAGGGACGAGGCGAGCAGTACTTC
NA | NA | TRBJ1-2 | TRBV11-2 | CASSSIWRGSYGYTF | TGTGCCAGCAGCTCCATTTGGCGGGGTAGCTATGGCTACACCTTC
NA | NA | TRBJ2-2 | TRBV10-3 | CAIRGTLGELFF | TGTGCCATCAGAGGGACTCTCGGGGAGCTGTTTTTT
NA | NA | TRBJ1-4 | TRBV30 | CAWSVGSRGHVKLFF | TGTGCCTGGAGTGTAGGGAGCAGGGGTCACGTAAAACTGTTTTTT
few | NA | TRBJ2-3 | TRBV6-4 | CASSARGGSTDTQYF | TGTGCCAGCAGCGCGAGGGGGGGTAGCACAGATACGCAGTATTTT
NA | NA | TRBJ2-2 | TRBV11-2 | CASSGRLNTGELFF | TGTGCCAGCAGCGGAAGACTAAACACCGGGGAGCTGTTTTTT
once | TRBD1 | TRBJ1-1 | TRBV18 | CASSLGQGRANTEAFF | TGTGCCAGCTCACTCGGACAGGGGAGGGCGAACACTGAAGCTTTCTTT
NA | TRBD2 | TRBJ2-5 | TRBV5-8 | CASSSTGTSGGTGTQYF | TGTGCCAGCAGCTCGACCGGGACTAGCGGGGGGACAGGGACCCAGTACTTC
NA | TRBD1 | TRBJ1-2 | TRBV30 | CAWSVNLQGAAGYTF | TGTGCCTGGAGTGTTAACCTACAGGGGGCAGCTGGCTACACCTTC
NA | NA | TRBJ2-3 | TRBV4-1 | CASSQDLRAPDTQYF | TGCGCCAGCAGCCAAGATCTGAGGGCTCCCGATACGCAGTATTTT
NA | NA | TRBJ1-1 | TRBV5-1 | CASSLGAANTEAFF | TGCGCCAGCAGCTTAGGGGCTGCGAACACTGAAGCTTTCTTT
once | NA | TRBJ2-2 | TRBV5-1 | CASSLYNTGELFF | TGCGCCAGCAGCCTGTATAACACCGGGGAGCTGTTTTTT
NA | TRBD1 | TRBJ1-1 | TRBV7-9 | CASSSVGQGGIRGTEAFF | TGTGCCAGCAGCTCCGTCGGACAGGGAGGGATTCGGGGCACTGAAGCTTTCTTT
few | NA | TRBJ2-1 | TRBV5-5 | CASSLAANEQFF | TGTGCCAGCAGCTTAGCGGCGAATGAGCAGTTCTTC
NA | NA | TRBJ2-1 | TRBV12-5 | CASSSRSYNEQFF | TGTGCTAGTAGTTCTAGGTCCTACAATGAGCAGTTCTTC
NA | TRBD1 | TRBJ1-1 | TRBV5-1 | CASSPGQGVTEAFF | TGCGCCAGCAGCCCCGGACAGGGAGTCACTGAAGCTTTCTTT
NA | NA | TRBJ1-5 | TRBV28 | CATRGISYQPQHF | TGTGCCACTCGAGGTATTTCTTATCAGCCCCAGCATTTT
NA | NA | TRBJ1-2 | TRBV11-2 | CASSLASLGYTF | TGTGCCAGCAGCTTAGCCAGTCTTGGCTACACCTTC
NA | TRBD1 | TRBJ2-1 | TRBV11-2 | CASSSPTGGEQFF | TGTGCCAGCAGCTCTCCAACAGGGGGGGAGCAGTTCTTC
once | TRBD2 | TRBJ2-5 | TRBV5-1 | CASSSGASGGETQYF | TGCGCCAGCAGCTCGGGGGCTAGCGGGGGAGAGACCCAGTACTTC
few | NA | TRBJ1-3 | TRBV4-1 | CASSATQALGNTIYF | TGCGCCAGCAGCGCTACGCAGGCGCTTGGAAACACCATATATTTT
NA | NA | TRBJ2-7 | TRBV28 | CASKQPNYEQYF | TGTGCCAGCAAGCAGCCAAACTACGAGCAGTACTTC
few | NA | TRBJ1-3 | TRBV11-2 | CASSLDRAGNTIYF | TGTGCCAGCAGCTTAGACAGGGCTGGAAACACCATATATTTT
few | TRBD1 | TRBJ1-2 | TRBV4-1 | CASSEGQGAGIIYGYTF | TGCGCCAGCAGCGAGGGACAGGGGGCCGGTATAATCTATGGCTACACCTTC
NA | NA | TRBJ1-6 | TRBV15 | CATSRDLASPLHF | TGTGCCACCAGCAGAGATTTGGCTTCACCCCTCCACTTT
NA | NA | TRBJ2-5 | TRBV7-2 | CASSLRSGETQYF | TGTGCCAGCAGCTTACGGTCAGGCGAGACCCAGTACTTC
NA | TRBD2 | TRBJ2-1 | TRBV7-6 | CASSAPGTSENEQFF | TGTGCCAGCAGCGCGCCCGGGACTAGCGAAAATGAGCAGTTCTTC
NA | TRBD2 | TRBJ2-5 | TRBV7-2 | CASSLAGGFQETQYF | TGTGCCAGCAGCCTAGCGGGGGGGTTCCAAGAGACCCAGTACTTC
NA | NA | TRBJ2-3 | TRBV19 | CASTLQGDTDTQYF | TGTGCCAGTACTTTACAGGGAGACACAGATACGCAGTATTTT
NA | TRBD2 | TRBJ2-3 | TRBV4-2 | CASSHASGGSRTDTQYF | TGTGCCAGCAGCCACGCTAGCGGGGGGTCCCGCACAGATACGCAGTATTTT
NA | NA | TRBJ2-6 | TRBV14 | CASSQEVGTWGANVLTF | TGTGCCAGCAGCCAAGAGGTCGGTACGTGGGGGGCCAACGTCCTGACTTTC
NA | TRBD2 | TRBJ2-5 | TRBV5-4 | CASSFERGVTKETQYF | TGTGCCAGCAGCTTTGAGCGGGGGGTTACGAAGGAGACCCAGTACTTC
NA | NA | TRBJ2-3 | TRBV6-1 | CASTPDSPSQYF | TGTGCCAGCACCCCGGACTCCCCTTCGCAGTATTTT
NA | TRBD1 | TRBJ2-7 | TRBV6-1 | CASSEVDRVTEQYF | TGTGCCAGCAGTGAAGTCGACAGGGTAACCGAGCAGTACTTC
NA | NA | TRBJ2-2 | TRBV6-6 | CASSYPAGTGELFF | TGTGCCAGCAGTTACCCGGCAGGCACCGGGGAGCTGTTTTTT
NA | NA | TRBJ1-2 | TRBV19 | CASTQRGNPYGYTF | TGTGCCAGTACCCAGCGGGGGAACCCCTATGGCTACACCTTC
NA | NA | TRBJ2-3 | TRBV28 | CASSRVDTDTQYF | TGTGCCAGCAGCAGGGTGGACACAGATACGCAGTATTTT
NA | TRBD1 | TRBJ1-1 | TRBV2 | CASLPDRVNTEAFF | TGTGCCAGCCTTCCCGACAGGGTGAACACTGAAGCTTTCTTT
NA | TRBD2 | TRBJ2-1 | TRBV18 | CASSPPAGQRESSYNEQFF | TGTGCCAGCTCACCTCCCGCCGGGCAGCGGGAGAGCTCCTACAATGAGCAGTTCTTC
once | TRBD1 | TRBJ2-7 | TRBV5-1 | CASSLNRGTGVLYEQYF | TGCGCCAGCAGCCTTAACCGGGGGACAGGGGTTCTTTACGAGCAGTACTTC
NA | TRBD1 | TRBJ2-7 | TRBV28 | CASSRDRGRDYEQYF | TGTGCCAGCAGTCGCGACAGGGGACGGGACTACGAGCAGTACTTC
few | NA | TRBJ1-3 | TRBV6-8 | CASSYRVGTTGNTIYF | TGTGCCAGCAGTTACAGAGTCGGTACGACTGGAAACACCATATATTTT
NA | NA | TRBJ1-4 | TRBV7-8 | CASSRGVPNEKLFF | TGTGCCAGCAGCCGCGGGGTGCCCAATGAAAAACTGTTTTTT
NA | TRBD1 | TRBJ2-7 | TRBV28 | CASSSPGQAYEQYF | TGTGCCAGCAGTTCTCCGGGACAGGCCTACGAGCAGTACTTC
NA | TRBD1 | TRBJ2-7 | TRBV18 | CASSTRDRSYEQYF | TGTGCCAGCTCAACTCGGGACAGATCCTACGAGCAGTACTTC
NA | NA | TRBJ2-3 | TRBV30 | CAWSDRVDTQYF | TGTGCCTGGAGTGACAGGGTAGATACGCAGTATTTT
NA | TRBD1 | TRBJ1-5 | TRBV19 | CASRGDRGGNQPQHF | TGTGCCAGTAGGGGGGACAGGGGGGGCAATCAGCCCCAGCATTTT
NA | NA | TRBJ1-1 | TRBV6-6 | CASIPTQGGSTEAFF | TGTGCCAGCATACCCACCCAGGGAGGGAGCACTGAAGCTTTCTTT
once | NA | TRBJ2-7 | TRBV5-1 | CASSLDGQKPNPYEQYF | TGCGCCAGCAGCTTGGACGGACAGAAACCTAACCCCTACGAGCAGTACTTC
NA | NA | TRBJ2-7 | TRBV20-1 | CSASPGVEQYF | TGCAGTGCCTCGCCCGGGGTCGAGCAGTACTTC